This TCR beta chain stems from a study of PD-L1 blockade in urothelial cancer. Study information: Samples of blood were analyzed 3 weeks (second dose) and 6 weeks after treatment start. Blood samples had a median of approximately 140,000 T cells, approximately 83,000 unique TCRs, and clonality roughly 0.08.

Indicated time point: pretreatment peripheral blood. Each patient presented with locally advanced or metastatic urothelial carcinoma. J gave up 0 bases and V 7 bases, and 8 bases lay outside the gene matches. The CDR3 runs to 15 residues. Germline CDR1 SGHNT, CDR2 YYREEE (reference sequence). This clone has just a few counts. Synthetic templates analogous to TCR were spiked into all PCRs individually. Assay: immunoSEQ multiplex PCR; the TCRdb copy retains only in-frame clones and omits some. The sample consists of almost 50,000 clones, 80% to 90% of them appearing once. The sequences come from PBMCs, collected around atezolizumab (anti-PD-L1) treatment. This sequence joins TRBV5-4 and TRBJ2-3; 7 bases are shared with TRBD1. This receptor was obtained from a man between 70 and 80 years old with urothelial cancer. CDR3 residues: CASGRDSRSTDTQYF. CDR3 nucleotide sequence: TGTGCCAGCGGTAGGGACAGCCGAAGCACAGATACGCAGTATTTT.